This record looks at one TCR beta chain sequence and its context. This sample stems from a study of blood T cell repertoires in COVID-19. Looking at the study overall: There were acute and convalescent COVID-19 samples, and they came from the United States, Italy and Spain. T cells, B-cell-depleted T cells, or PBMCs provided the cDNA or gDNA that served as material.

In the original processing: Researchers report that nucleated cell counts were estimated from reference gene primer amplification. Clones were read by immunoSEQ multiplex PCR, and TCRdb kept only the in-frame ones, dropping some. From that table come the V and J calls and clone size; the DNA was used to work out D and trimming. The sample lists 270,000 or so clones; around 91% were seen once. Seattle cases were enrolled at active infection and followed longitudinally. The CDR3 length is 14 residues. Trimming removed 1 base from V and 4 bases from J, with 12 bases in between. CDR1 is GTSNPN and CDR2 is SVGIG in the germline V gene (reference sequence).

The chain recombines TRBV30 with TRBJ2-3; TRBD2 is a possible D gene (7 bases). The source of this sequence is a woman aged 60-75 years with COVID-19, enrolled during active disease. The sequencing input was peripheral blood. CDR3 DNA: TGTGCCTGGAGTGGCGGGGGCTGGGCAGATACGCAGTATTTT. Translation gives CAWSGGGWADTQYF.